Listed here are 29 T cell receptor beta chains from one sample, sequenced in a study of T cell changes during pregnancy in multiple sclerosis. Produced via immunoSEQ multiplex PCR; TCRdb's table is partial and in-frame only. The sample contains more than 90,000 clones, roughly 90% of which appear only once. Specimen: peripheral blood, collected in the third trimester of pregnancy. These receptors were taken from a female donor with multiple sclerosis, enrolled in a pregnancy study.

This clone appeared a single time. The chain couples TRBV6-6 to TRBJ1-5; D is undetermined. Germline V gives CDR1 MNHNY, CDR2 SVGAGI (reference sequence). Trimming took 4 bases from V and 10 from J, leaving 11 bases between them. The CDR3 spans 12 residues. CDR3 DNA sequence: TGTGCCAGCAGTTCCGTAGGGAGCCCCCAGCATTTT. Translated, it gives CASSSVGSPQHF.

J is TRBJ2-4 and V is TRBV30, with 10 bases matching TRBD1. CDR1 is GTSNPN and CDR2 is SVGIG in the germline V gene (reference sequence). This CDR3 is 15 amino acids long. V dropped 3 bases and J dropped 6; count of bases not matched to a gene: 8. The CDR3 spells CAWRSLRDRGNIQYF. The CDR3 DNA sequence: TGTGCCTGGAGGAGCCTCCGGGACAGGGGAAACATTCAGTACTTC.

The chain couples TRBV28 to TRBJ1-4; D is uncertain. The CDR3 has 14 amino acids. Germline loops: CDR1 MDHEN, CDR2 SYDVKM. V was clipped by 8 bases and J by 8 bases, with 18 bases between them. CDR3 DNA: TGTGCCAGCGCGAGGCAGCAGGAGGAGGAAAAACTGTTTTTT. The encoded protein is CASARQQEEEKLFF.

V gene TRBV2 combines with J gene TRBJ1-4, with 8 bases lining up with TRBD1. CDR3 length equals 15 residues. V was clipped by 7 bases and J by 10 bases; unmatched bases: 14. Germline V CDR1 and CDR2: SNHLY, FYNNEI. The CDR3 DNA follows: TGTGCCAGCACCCCGGGGGACAGGAGGGAAGGAAAACTGTTTTTT. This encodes CASTPGDRREGKLFF.

The chain's CDR3 is CASRATGGSYNEQFF. CDR3 in DNA: TGTGCCAGCAGAGCTACAGGGGGCTCCTACAATGAGCAGTTCTTC. This chain joins TRBV6-5 and TRBJ2-1, with 8 positions matching TRBD1. Germline V gene lookup returns CDR1 MNHEY and CDR2 SVGAGI. Trimming at V came to 6 bases and at J to 0 bases, leaving 4 bases not matched to a gene. This CDR3 has 15 amino acids.

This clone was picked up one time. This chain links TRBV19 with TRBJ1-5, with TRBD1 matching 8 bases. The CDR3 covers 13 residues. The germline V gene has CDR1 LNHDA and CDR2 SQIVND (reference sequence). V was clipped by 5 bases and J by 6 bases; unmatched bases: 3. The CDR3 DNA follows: TGTGCCAGTAGTCCAGGGGGCCGTCAGCCCCAGCATTTT. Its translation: CASSPGGRQPQHF.

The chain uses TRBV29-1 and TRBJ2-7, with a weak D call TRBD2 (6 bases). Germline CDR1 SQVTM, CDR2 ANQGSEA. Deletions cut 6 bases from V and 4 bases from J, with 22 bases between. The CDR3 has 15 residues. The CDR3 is CSVDSGPSAGYEQYF. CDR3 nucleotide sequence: TGCAGCGTGGACTCCGGACCCTCCGCGGGGTACGAGCAGTACTTC.

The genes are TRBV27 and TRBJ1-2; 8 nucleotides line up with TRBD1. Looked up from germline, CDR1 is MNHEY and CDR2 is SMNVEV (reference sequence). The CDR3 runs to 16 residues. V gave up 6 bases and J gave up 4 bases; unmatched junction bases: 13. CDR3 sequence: CASSPEDRAHLYGYTF. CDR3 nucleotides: TGTGCCAGCAGCCCCGAGGACAGGGCGCATCTCTATGGCTACACCTTC.

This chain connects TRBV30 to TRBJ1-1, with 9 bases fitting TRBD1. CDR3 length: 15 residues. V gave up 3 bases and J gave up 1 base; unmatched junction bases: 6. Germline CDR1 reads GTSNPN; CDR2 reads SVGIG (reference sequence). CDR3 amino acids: CAWRVTGGGNTEAFF. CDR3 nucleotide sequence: TGTGCCTGGAGGGTAACAGGGGGCGGGAACACTGAAGCTTTCTTT.

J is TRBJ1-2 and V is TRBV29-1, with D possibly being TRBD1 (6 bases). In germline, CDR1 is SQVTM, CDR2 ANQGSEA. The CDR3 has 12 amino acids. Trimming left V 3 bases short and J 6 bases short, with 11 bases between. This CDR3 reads CSVERGGNGYTF. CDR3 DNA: TGCAGCGTTGAGAGGGGGGGCAATGGCTACACCTTC.

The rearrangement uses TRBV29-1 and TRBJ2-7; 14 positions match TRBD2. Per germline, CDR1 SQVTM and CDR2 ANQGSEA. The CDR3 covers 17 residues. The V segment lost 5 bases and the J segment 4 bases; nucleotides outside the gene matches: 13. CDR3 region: CSVSQTSGRAGPYEQYF. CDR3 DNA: TGCAGCGTTAGCCAGACTAGCGGGAGGGCCGGTCCATACGAGCAGTACTTC.

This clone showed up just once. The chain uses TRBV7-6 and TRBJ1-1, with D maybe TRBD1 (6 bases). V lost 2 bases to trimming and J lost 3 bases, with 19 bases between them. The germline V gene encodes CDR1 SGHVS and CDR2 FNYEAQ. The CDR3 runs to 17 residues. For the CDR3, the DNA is TGTGCCAGCAGCTTAACTTTGGGGGGGGCTCTGGACACTGAAGCTTTCTTT. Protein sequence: CASSLTLGGALDTEAFF.

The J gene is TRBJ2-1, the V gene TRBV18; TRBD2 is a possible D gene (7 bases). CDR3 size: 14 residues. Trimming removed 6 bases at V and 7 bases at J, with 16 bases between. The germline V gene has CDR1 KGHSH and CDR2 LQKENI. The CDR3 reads CASSWGGPSNEQFF. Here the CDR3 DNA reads TGTGCCAGCTCGTGGGGGGGCCCTTCTAATGAGCAGTTCTTC.

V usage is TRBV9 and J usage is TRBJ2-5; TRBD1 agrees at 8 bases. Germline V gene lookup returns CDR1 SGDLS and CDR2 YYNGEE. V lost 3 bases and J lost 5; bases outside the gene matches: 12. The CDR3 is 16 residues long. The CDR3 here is CASSASLGTGGETQYF. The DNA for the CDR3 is TGTGCCAGCAGCGCCTCCCTCGGGACAGGCGGGGAGACCCAGTACTTC.

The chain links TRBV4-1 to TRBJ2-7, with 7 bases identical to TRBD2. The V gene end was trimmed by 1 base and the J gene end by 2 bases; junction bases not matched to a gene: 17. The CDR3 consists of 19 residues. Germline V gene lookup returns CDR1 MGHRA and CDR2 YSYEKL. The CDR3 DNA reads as TGCGCCAGCAGCCAAGTTTGGCTTCGGGCTAGCGGCGCAACCTACGAGCAGTACTTC. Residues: CASSQVWLRASGATYEQYF.

The CDR3 reads CASPQDGTGCFTNQPQHF. The CDR3 DNA sequence: TGTGCCAGTCCTCAGGACGGGACAGGGTGTTTCACTAATCAGCCCCAGCATTTT. The chain joins TRBV21-1 to TRBJ1-5; the DNA was not used to check the table's D call, TRBD1. TRBV21-1 is a pseudogene segment. This CDR3 has 18 amino acids.

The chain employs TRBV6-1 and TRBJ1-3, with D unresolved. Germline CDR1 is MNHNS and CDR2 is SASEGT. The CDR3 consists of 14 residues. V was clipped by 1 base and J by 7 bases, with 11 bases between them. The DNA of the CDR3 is TGTGCCAGCAGTGAAGGAGGACTCATGAACACCATATATTTT. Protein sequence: CASSEGGLMNTIYF.

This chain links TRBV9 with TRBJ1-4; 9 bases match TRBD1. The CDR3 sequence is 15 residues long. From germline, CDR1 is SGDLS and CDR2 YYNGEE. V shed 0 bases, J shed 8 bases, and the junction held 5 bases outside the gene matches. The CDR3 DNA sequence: TGTGCCAGCAGCGTAGAGGGGACAGGGTACGAAAAACTGTTTTTT. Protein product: CASSVEGTGYEKLFF.

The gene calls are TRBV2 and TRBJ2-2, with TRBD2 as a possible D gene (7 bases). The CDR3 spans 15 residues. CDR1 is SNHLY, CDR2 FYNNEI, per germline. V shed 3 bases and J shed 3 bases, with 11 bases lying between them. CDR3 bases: TGTGCCAGCAGTGACTCGGGGGGCCACACCGGGGAGCTGTTTTTT. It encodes CASSDSGGHTGELFF.

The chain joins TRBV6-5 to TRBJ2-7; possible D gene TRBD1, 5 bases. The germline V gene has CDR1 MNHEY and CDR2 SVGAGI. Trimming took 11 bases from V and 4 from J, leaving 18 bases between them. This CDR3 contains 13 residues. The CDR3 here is CASQDDQGYEQYF. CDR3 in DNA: TGTGCCTCACAAGACGATCAGGGTTACGAGCAGTACTTC.

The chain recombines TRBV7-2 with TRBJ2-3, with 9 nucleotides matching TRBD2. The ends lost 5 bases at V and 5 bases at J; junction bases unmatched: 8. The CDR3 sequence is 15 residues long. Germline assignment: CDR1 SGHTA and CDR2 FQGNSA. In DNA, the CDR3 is TGTGCCAGCAGCCTATTAGCGGGAGCGGTAGATACGCAGTATTTT. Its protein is CASSLLAGAVDTQYF.

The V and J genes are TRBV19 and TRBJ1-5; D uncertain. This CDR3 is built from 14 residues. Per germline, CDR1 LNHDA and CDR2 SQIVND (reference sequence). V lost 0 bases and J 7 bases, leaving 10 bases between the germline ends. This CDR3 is CASSIEAINQPQHF. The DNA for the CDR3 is TGTGCCAGTAGTATAGAGGCAATTAACCAGCCCCAGCATTTT.

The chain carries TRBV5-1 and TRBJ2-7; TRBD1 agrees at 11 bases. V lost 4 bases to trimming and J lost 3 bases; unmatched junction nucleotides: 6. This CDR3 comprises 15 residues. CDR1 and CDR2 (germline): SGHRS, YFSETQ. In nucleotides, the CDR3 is TGCGCCAGCAGCCAGTCCGGGACAGGGGGCTACGAGCAGTACTTC. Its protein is CASSQSGTGGYEQYF.

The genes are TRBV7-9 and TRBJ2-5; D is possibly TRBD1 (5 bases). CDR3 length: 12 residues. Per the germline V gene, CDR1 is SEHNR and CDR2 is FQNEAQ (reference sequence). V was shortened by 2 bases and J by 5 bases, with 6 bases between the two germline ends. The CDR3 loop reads CASSLRGETQYF. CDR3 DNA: TGTGCCAGCAGCTTAAGGGGCGAGACCCAGTACTTC.

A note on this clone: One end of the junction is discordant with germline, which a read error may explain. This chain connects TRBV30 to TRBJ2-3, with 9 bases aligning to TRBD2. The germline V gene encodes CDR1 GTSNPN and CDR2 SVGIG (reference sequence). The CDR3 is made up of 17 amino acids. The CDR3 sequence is CAWDPRASGARTDAQYF. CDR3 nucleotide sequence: TGTGCCTGGGACCCCCGGGCTAGCGGGGCCCGCACAGATGCGCAGTATTTT.

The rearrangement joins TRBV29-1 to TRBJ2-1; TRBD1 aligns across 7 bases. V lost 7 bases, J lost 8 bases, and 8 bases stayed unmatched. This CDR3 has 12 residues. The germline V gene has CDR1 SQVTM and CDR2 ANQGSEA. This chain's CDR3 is CSARQGVDEQFF. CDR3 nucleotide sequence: TGCAGCGCGCGACAGGGTGTGGATGAGCAGTTCTTC.

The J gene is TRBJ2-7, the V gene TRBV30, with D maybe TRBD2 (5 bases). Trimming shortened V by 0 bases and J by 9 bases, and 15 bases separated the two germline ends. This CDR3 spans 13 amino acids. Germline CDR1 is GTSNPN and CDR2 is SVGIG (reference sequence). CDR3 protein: CAWSVEDLRGQYF. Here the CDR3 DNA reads TGTGCCTGGAGTGTCGAGGACTTACGAGGGCAGTACTTC.

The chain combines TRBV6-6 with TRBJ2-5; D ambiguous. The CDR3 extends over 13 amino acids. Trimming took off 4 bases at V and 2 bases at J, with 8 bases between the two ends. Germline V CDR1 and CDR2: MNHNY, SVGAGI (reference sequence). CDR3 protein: CASSSVQQETQYF. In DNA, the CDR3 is TGTGCCAGCAGTTCGGTACAGCAAGAGACCCAGTACTTC.

CDR3 sequence reads: CASAPGFWEQYF. Here the CDR3 DNA reads TGTGCCAGCGCCCCGGGGTTCTGGGAGCAGTACTTC. The chain carries TRBV2 and TRBJ2-7, with a possible D match to TRBD2 (5 bases). From germline, CDR1 is SNHLY and CDR2 FYNNEI. The CDR3 runs 12 residues. V lost 8 bases, J lost 7 bases, and 15 bases lay in between. The whole variable domain, filled in from reference TRBV2 and TRBJ2-7, reads EPEVTQTPSHQVTQMGQEVILRCVPISNHLYFYWYRQILGQKVEFLVSFYNNEISEKSEIFDDQFSVERPDGSNFTLKIRSTKLEDSAMYFCASAPGFWEQYFGPGTRLTVT.